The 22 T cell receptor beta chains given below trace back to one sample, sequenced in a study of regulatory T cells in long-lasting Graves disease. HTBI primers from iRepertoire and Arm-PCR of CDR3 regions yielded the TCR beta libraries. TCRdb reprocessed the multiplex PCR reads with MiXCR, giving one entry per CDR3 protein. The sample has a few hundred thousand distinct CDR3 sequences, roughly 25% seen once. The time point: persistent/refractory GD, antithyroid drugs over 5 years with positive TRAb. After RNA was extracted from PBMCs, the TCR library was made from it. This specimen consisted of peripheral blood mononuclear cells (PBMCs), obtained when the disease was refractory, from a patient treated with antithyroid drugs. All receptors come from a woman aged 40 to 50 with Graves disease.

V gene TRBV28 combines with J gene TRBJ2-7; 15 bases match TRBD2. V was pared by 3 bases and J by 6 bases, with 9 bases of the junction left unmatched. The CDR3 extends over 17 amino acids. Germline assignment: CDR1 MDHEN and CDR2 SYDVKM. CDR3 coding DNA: TGTGCCAGCAGTTTCACCGGGACTAGCGGGAGGAAAATCGAGCAGTACTTC. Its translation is CASSFTGTSGRKIEQYF.

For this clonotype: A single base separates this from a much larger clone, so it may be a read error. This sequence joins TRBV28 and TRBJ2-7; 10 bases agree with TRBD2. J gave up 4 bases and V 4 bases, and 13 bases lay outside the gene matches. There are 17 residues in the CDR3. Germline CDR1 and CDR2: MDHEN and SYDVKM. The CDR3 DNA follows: TGTGCCAGCAGTTGGGCTAGCGGGAGATCTGTGTGGTACGAGCAGTACTTC. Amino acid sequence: CASSWASGRSVWYEQYF.

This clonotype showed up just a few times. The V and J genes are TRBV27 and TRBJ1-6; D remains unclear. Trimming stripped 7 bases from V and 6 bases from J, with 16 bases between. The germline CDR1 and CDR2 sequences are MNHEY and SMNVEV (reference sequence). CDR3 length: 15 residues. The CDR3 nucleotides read TGTGCCAGCAACCCAGCGCCTGGCTTTAATTCACCCCTCCACTTT. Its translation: CASNPAPGFNSPLHF.

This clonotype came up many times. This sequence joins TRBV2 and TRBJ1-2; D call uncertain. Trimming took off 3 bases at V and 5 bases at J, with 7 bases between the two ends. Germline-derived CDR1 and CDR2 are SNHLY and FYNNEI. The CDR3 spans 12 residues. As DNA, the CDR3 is TGTGCCAGCAGTGACACGGGTTATGGCTACACCTTC. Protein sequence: CASSDTGYGYTF.

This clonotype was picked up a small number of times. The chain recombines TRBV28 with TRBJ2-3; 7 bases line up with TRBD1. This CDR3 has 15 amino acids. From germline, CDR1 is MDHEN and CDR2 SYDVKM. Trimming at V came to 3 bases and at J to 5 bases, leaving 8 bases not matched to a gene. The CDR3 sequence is CASSLRQGGRDTQYF. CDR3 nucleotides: TGTGCCAGCAGTTTGAGACAGGGTGGTAGAGATACGCAGTATTTT.

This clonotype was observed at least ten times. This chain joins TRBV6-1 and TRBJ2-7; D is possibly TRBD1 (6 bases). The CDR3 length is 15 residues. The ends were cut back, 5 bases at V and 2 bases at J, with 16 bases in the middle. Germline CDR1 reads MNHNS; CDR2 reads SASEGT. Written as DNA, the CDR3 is TGTGCCAGCAGTCCCCAGGGGTTTGCACCCTACGAGCAGTACTTC. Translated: CASSPQGFAPYEQYF.

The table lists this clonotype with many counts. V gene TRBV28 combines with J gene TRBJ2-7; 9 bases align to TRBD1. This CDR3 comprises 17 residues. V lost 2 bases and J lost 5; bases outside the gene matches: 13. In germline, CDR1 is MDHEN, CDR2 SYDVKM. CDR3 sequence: CASSLVSRDRAFHEQYF. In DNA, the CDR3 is TGTGCCAGCAGTTTAGTTTCCCGGGACAGGGCTTTTCACGAGCAGTACTTC.

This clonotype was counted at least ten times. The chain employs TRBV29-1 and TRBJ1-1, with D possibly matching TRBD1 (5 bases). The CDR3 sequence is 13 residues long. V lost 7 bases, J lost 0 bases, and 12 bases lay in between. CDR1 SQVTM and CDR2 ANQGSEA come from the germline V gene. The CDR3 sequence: CSAKGPLNTEAFF. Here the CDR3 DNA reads TGCAGCGCGAAGGGACCCCTGAACACTGAAGCTTTCTTT.

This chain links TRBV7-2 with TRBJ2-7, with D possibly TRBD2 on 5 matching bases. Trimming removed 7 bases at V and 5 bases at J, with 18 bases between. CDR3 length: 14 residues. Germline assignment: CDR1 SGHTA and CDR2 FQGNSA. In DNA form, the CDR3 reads TGTGCCAGCAATAGGCCGGGGATTCGGAACGAGCAGTACTTC. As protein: CASNRPGIRNEQYF.

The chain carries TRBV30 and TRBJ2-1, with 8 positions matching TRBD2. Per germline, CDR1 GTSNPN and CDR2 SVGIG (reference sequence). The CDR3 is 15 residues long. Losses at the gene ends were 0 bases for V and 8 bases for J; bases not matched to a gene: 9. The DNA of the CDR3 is TGTGCCTGGAGTGTAGGAGCGGGAGTATCTGATGAGCAGTTCTTC. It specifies CAWSVGAGVSDEQFF.

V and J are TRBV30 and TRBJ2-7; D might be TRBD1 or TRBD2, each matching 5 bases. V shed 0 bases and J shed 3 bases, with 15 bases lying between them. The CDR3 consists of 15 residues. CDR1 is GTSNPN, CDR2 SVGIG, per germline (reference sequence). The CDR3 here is CAWSVSGTVFYEQYF. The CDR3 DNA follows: TGTGCCTGGAGTGTTAGTGGGACGGTTTTCTACGAGCAGTACTTC.

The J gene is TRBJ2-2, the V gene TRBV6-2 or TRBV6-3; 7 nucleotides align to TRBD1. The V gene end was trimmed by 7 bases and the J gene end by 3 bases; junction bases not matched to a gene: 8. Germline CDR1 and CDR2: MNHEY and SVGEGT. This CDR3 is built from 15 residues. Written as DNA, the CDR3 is TGTGCCAGCAAGAGGGACAGAGCCTACACCGGGGAGCTGTTTTTT. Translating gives CASKRDRAYTGELFF.

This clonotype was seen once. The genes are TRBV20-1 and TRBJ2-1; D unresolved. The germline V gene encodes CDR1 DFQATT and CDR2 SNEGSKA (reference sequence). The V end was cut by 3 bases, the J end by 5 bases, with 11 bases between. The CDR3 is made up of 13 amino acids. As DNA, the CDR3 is TGCAGTGCTAGGCCTCTTCTTAACAATGAGCAGTTCTTC. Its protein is CSARPLLNNEQFF.

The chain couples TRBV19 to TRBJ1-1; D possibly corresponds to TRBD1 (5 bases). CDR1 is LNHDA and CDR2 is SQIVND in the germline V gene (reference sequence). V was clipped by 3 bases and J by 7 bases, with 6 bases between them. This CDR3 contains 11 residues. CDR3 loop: CASSMGLEAFF. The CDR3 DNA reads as TGTGCCAGTAGTATGGGGCTTGAAGCTTTCTTT.

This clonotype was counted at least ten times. This CDR3 reads CASTLSRYTGELFF. CDR3 DNA: TGTGCCAGCACTCTATCTCGTTACACCGGGGAGCTGTTTTTT. The chain couples TRBV28 to TRBJ2-2, with no clear D. Per germline, CDR1 MDHEN and CDR2 SYDVKM. V was cut by 7 bases and J by 3 bases, with 12 bases left in between. The CDR3 runs to 14 residues. The full variable domain, rest sourced from reference TRBV28 and TRBJ2-2, is DVKVTQSSRYLVKRTGEKVFLECVQDMDHENMFWYRQDPGLGLRLIYFSYDVKMKEKGDIPEGYSVSREKKERFSLILESASTNQTSMYLCASTLSRYTGELFFGEGSRLTVL.

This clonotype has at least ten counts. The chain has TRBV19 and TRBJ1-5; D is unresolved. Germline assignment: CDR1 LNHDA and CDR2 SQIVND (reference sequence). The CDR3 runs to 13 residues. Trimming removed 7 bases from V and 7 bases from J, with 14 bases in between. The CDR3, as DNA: TGTGCCAGTACCGTCGAGGGTGTCCAGCCCCAGCATTTT. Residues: CASTVEGVQPQHF.

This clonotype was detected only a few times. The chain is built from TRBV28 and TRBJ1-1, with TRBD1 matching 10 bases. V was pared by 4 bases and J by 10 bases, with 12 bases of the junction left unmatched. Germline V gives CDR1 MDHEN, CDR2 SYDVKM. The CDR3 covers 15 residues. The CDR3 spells CASSSRDRGSRGAFF. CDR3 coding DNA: TGTGCCAGCAGTTCCCGGGACAGGGGTTCTCGTGGAGCTTTCTTT.

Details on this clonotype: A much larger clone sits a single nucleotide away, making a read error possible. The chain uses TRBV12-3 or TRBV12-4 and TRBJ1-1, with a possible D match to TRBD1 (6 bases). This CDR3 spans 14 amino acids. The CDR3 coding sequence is TGTACCAGCAGTTTCGACAGGTTTGTCACTGAAGCTTTCTTT. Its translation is CTSSFDRFVTEAFF.

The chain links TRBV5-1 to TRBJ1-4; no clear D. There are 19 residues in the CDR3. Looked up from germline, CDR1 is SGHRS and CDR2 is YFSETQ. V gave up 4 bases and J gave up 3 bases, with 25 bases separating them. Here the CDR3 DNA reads TGCGCCAGCAGCCCGGGAACCCTGAGAGGGAAGTTGGCTAATGAAAAACTGTTTTTT. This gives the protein CASSPGTLRGKLANEKLFF.

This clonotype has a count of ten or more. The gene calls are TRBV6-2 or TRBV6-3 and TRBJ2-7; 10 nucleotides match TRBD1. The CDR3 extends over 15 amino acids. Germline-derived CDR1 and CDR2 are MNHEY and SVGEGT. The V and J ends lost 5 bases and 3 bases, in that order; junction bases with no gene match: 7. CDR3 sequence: CASSKGGTGVYEQYF. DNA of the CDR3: TGTGCCAGCAGTAAGGGGGGGACAGGGGTCTACGAGCAGTACTTC.

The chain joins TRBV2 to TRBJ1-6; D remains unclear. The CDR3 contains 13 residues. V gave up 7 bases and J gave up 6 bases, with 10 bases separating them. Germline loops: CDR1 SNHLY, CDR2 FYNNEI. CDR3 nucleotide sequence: TGTGCCAGCAAACCCTGGGTTAATTCACCCCTCCACTTT. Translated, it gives CASKPWVNSPLHF.

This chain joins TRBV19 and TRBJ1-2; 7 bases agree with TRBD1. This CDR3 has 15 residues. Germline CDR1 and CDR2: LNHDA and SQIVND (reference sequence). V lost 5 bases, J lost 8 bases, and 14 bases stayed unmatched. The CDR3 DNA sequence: TGTGCCAGTAGTGATCCGAGGGGGACAGAGAAAGGCTACACCTTC. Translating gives CASSDPRGTEKGYTF.